The 6 T cell receptor beta chains below all came from one sample that was sequenced in a study of T cell responses to AZD1222 COVID-19 vaccine. Sequencing used immunoSEQ multiplex PCR; TCRdb keeps in-frame clones, though not all of them. Of over 120,000 clones in the sample, more than 85% were seen once. This specimen consisted of peripheral blood, obtained on day 0 of AZD1222 vaccination. The receptor source for this set is an adult in good health.

The chain has TRBV30 and TRBJ1-1; D may be TRBD1 (5 bases). In germline, CDR1 is GTSNPN, CDR2 SVGIG (reference sequence). With 3 bases removed from V and 1 base from J, the gap between germline ends came to 9 bases. The length of the CDR3 is 13 residues. CDR3 nucleotide sequence: TGTGCCTGGAGCCCAGGGTGGAACACTGAAGCTTTCTTT. This codes for CAWSPGWNTEAFF.

This sequence joins TRBV12-3 or TRBV12-4 and TRBJ1-2, with D possibly TRBD1 on 5 matching bases. V was cut by 5 bases and J by 4 bases, with 11 bases left in between. The CDR3 sequence is 13 residues long. CDR3 bases: TGTGCCAGCAGTCCGGACGGGGCCTATGGCTACACCTTC. It translates to CASSPDGAYGYTF.

The gene calls are TRBV30 and TRBJ2-7; D not certain. The germline V gene encodes CDR1 GTSNPN and CDR2 SVGIG (reference sequence). CDR3 length: 11 residues. V was clipped by 0 bases and J by 5 bases, with 5 bases between them. The CDR3 protein is CAWSVPDEQYF. The CDR3 region has the DNA TGTGCCTGGAGTGTACCTGACGAGCAGTACTTC.

The chain is built from TRBV4-1 and TRBJ1-4, with a possible D match to TRBD1 (5 bases). This CDR3 region has 17 residues. Per germline, CDR1 MGHRA and CDR2 YSYEKL. The V end was cut by 0 bases, the J end by 8 bases, with 19 bases between. CDR3 DNA sequence: TGCGCCAGCAGCCAAGATAACAGGCCCCTGAATGTCGAAAAACTGTTTTTT. The encoded protein is CASSQDNRPLNVEKLFF.

The chain is built from TRBV19 and TRBJ2-3; unclear D gene. The germline V gene encodes CDR1 LNHDA and CDR2 SQIVND (reference sequence). Trimming shortened V by 4 bases and J by 4 bases, and 12 bases separated the two germline ends. The CDR3 is 14 residues long. CDR3 DNA: TGTGCCAGTAGTACCGATGGACGGTCAGATACGCAGTATTTT. This encodes CASSTDGRSDTQYF.

This sequence joins TRBV4-2 and TRBJ2-1; 10 bases map to TRBD2. The ends lost 5 bases at V and 8 bases at J; junction bases unmatched: 6. The CDR3 length is 14 residues. CDR1 and CDR2 from the germline V gene are LGHNA and YNFKEQ. The CDR3 DNA sequence: TGTGCCAGCAGCAACGAGCGGGAGGGCGATGAGCAGTTCTTC. It codes for CASSNEREGDEQFF.